A selection of T cell receptor beta chains follows, all from one sample in a study of beta chain features in type 1 diabetes. Assay used: immunoSEQ multiplex PCR; TCRdb lists only in-frame clones, some missing. The sample contains over 600,000 clones, around 12% of which appear only once. Sequenced sample: naive CD4+ T cells from blood. All receptors come from a young man with type 1 diabetes. CDR3s include the opening cysteine and the closing phenylalanine or tryptophan. D genes are given only for firm matches. The size field is filled for only some rows; it gives once, few, many or a size class.

D gene: .
V gene: TRBV27
J gene: TRBJ1-5
clone size: few
CDR3 DNA: TGTGCCAGCAGAGATTCAGGGTTTGGGGAGCCCCAGCATTTT
CDR3 protein: CASRDSGFGEPQHF

D gene: .
V gene: TRBV5-4
J gene: TRBJ1-6
clone size: .
CDR3 DNA: TGTGCCAGCAGCTTGACTCTTCAGAATTCACCCCTCCACTTT
CDR3 protein: CASSLTLQNSPLHF

D gene: .
V gene: TRBV7-9
J gene: TRBJ1-2
clone size: few
CDR3 DNA: TGTGCCAGCAGCGACCCCAGGGAGGCGGTGATTAACTATGGCTACACCTTC
CDR3 protein: CASSDPREAVINYGYTF

D gene: .
V gene: TRBV7-2
J gene: TRBJ1-5
clone size: few
CDR3 DNA: TGTGCCAGCAGCTCAGACGTACAGGGTTATCAGCCCCAGCATTTT
CDR3 protein: CASSSDVQGYQPQHF

D gene: .
V gene: TRBV7-2
J gene: TRBJ2-5
clone size: .
CDR3 DNA: TGTGCCAGCAGCTTAGCGGCAGAGCAAGAGACCCAGTACTTC
CDR3 protein: CASSLAAEQETQYF

D gene: .
V gene: TRBV6-5
J gene: TRBJ2-5
clone size: .
CDR3 DNA: TGTGCCAGCAGTTCCCCCAGCGAGGGTAGGGAGACCCAGTACTTC
CDR3 protein: CASSSPSEGRETQYF

D gene: TRBD1
V gene: TRBV25-1
J gene: TRBJ2-5
clone size: .
CDR3 DNA: TGTGCCAGCAGTGAATGGTCCCCGACAGGGCAGGAGACCCAGTACTTC
CDR3 protein: CASSEWSPTGQETQYF

D gene: .
V gene: TRBV7-2
J gene: TRBJ1-6
clone size: .
CDR3 DNA: TGTGCCAGCAGCCGAGAAGTGGGGAATAATTCACCCCTCCACTTT
CDR3 protein: CASSREVGNNSPLHF

D gene: .
V gene: TRBV9
J gene: TRBJ2-6
clone size: few
CDR3 DNA: TGTGCCAGCAGTGTTGGCAGGTCGTCTGGGGCCAACGTCCTGACTTTC
CDR3 protein: CASSVGRSSGANVLTF

D gene: .
V gene: TRBV28
J gene: TRBJ2-7
clone size: few
CDR3 DNA: TGTGCCAGCAGTTCAACGGGACTCCGAGGGGAGCAGTACTTC
CDR3 protein: CASSSTGLRGEQYF

D gene: TRBD2
V gene: TRBV5-4
J gene: TRBJ2-3
clone size: few
CDR3 DNA: TGTGCCAGCAGCCCCAGCGGGGGGGGCACAGATACGCAGTATTTT
CDR3 protein: CASSPSGGGTDTQYF

D gene: TRBD2
V gene: TRBV7-3
J gene: TRBJ2-2
clone size: .
CDR3 DNA: TGTGCCAGCAGCCCCCTAGCGGGGAGGAACACCGGGGAGCTGTTTTTT
CDR3 protein: CASSPLAGRNTGELFF

D gene: .
V gene: TRBV5-1
J gene: TRBJ1-1
clone size: .
CDR3 DNA: TGCGCCAGCAGCTTTCGGCCCTCTCAGATTGAGAACACTGAAGCTTTCTTT
CDR3 protein: CASSFRPSQIENTEAFF

D gene: .
V gene: TRBV19
J gene: TRBJ2-7
clone size: .
CDR3 DNA: TGTGCCAGTAGTAAGGACGGATTCTCCTACGAGCAGTACTTC
CDR3 protein: CASSKDGFSYEQYF

D gene: .
V gene: TRBV4-3
J gene: TRBJ2-1
clone size: few
CDR3 DNA: TGCGCCAGCAGCCAGGCGGGACAGACCTACAATGAGCAGTTCTTC
CDR3 protein: CASSQAGQTYNEQFF

D gene: .
V gene: TRBV11-2
J gene: TRBJ2-1
clone size: .
CDR3 DNA: TGTGCCAGCAGCTCTCAGCCGGGACTCCAACTCTGGTTCTTC
CDR3 protein: CASSSQPGLQLWFF

D gene: .
V gene: TRBV7-2
J gene: TRBJ2-5
clone size: .
CDR3 DNA: TGTGCCAGCAGCCGTGGGGGGACTCAAGAGACCCAGTACTTC
CDR3 protein: CASSRGGTQETQYF

D gene: .
V gene: TRBV19
J gene: TRBJ2-2
clone size: .
CDR3 DNA: TGTGCCAGTAGTATAGATCGACCAAGCCCCGGGGAGCTGTTTTTT
CDR3 protein: CASSIDRPSPGELFF

D gene: .
V gene: TRBV29-1
J gene: TRBJ2-7
clone size: few
CDR3 DNA: TGCAGCGCTTGCCAGAGCTCCTACGAGCAGTACTTC
CDR3 protein: CSACQSSYEQYF

D gene: .
V gene: TRBV6-6
J gene: TRBJ1-2
clone size: .
CDR3 DNA: TGTGCCAGCAGCCCTCGGGCCCAACAGTTGACTTATGGCTACACCTTC
CDR3 protein: CASSPRAQQLTYGYTF

D gene: .
V gene: TRBV27
J gene: TRBJ1-5
clone size: .
CDR3 DNA: TGTGCCAGCAGTCCCCAGCGTCAGCCCCAGCATTTT
CDR3 protein: CASSPQRQPQHF

D gene: .
V gene: TRBV6-5
J gene: TRBJ2-2
clone size: few
CDR3 DNA: TGTGCCAGCAGTTCATTTTCCACCGGGGAGCTGTTTTTT
CDR3 protein: CASSSFSTGELFF

D gene: .
V gene: TRBV19
J gene: TRBJ1-2
clone size: few
CDR3 DNA: TGTGCTGCGAGGGGACAAGGCCACTATGGCTACACCTTC
CDR3 protein: CAARGQGHYGYTF

D gene: .
V gene: TRBV2
J gene: TRBJ2-7
clone size: .
CDR3 DNA: TGTGCCAGCAGGCCAGGAGGGCAGTACTTC
CDR3 protein: CASRPGGQYF

D gene: .
V gene: TRBV30
J gene: TRBJ1-4
clone size: .
CDR3 DNA: TGTGCCTGGAGTGTATCAGGGACCTTAGGGAAACTGTTTTTT
CDR3 protein: CAWSVSGTLGKLFF

D gene: .
V gene: TRBV7-2
J gene: TRBJ1-1
clone size: few
CDR3 DNA: TGTGCCAGCAGCTTATCGGCAGGGAACACTGAAGCTTTCTTT
CDR3 protein: CASSLSAGNTEAFF

D gene: .
V gene: TRBV15
J gene: TRBJ1-5
clone size: few
CDR3 DNA: TGTGCCACCAGCAGAGATGCGGACAGCTCATATAGCAATCAGCCCCAGCATTTT
CDR3 protein: CATSRDADSSYSNQPQHF

D gene: .
V gene: TRBV7-2
J gene: TRBJ2-3
clone size: .
CDR3 DNA: TGTGCCAGCAGCTTAGACGGCGGGTGGGCAGATACGCAGTATTTT
CDR3 protein: CASSLDGGWADTQYF

D gene: TRBD1
V gene: TRBV4-2
J gene: TRBJ1-1
clone size: few
CDR3 DNA: TGTGCCAGCAGCTCTCGGACAGGGAAGGACACTGAAGCTTTCTTT
CDR3 protein: CASSSRTGKDTEAFF

D gene: TRBD1
V gene: TRBV4-3
J gene: TRBJ2-6
clone size: few
CDR3 DNA: TGCGCCAGCAGCCAAGATTTCCCAGGGGGCTCTGGGGCCAACGTCCTGACTTTC
CDR3 protein: CASSQDFPGGSGANVLTF

D gene: .
V gene: TRBV18
J gene: TRBJ1-6
clone size: few
CDR3 DNA: TGTGCCAGCTCACCAGGGCAGGAGGCTTCACCCCTCCACTTT
CDR3 protein: CASSPGQEASPLHF

D gene: .
V gene: TRBV29-1
J gene: TRBJ2-1
clone size: .
CDR3 DNA: TGCAGCGTTGGCCCAGCGGGTATGACGCAGTTCTTC
CDR3 protein: CSVGPAGMTQFF

D gene: .
V gene: TRBV7-2
J gene: TRBJ2-1
clone size: .
CDR3 DNA: TGTGCCAGCAGCTTGGGACGGGAGTACAATGAGCAGTTCTTC
CDR3 protein: CASSLGREYNEQFF

D gene: .
V gene: TRBV23-1
J gene: TRBJ2-2
clone size: .
CDR3 DNA: TGCGCCAGCAGACCCCGGGTATGCACCGGGGAGCTGTTTTTT
CDR3 protein: CASRPRVCTGELFF

D gene: .
V gene: TRBV10-3
J gene: TRBJ1-2
clone size: few
CDR3 DNA: TGTGCCATCGTCGAAGGCACGACTCCTAACTATGGCTACACCTTC
CDR3 protein: CAIVEGTTPNYGYTF

D gene: .
V gene: TRBV28
J gene: TRBJ2-1
clone size: few
CDR3 DNA: TGTGCCAGCAGTCTCTCCTACAATGAGCAGTTCTTC
CDR3 protein: CASSLSYNEQFF

D gene: .
V gene: TRBV11-2
J gene: TRBJ2-1
clone size: few
CDR3 DNA: TGTGCCAGCAGTGCCACAGGTACCAGTGAGCAGTTCTTC
CDR3 protein: CASSATGTSEQFF

D gene: TRBD1
V gene: TRBV18
J gene: TRBJ1-2
clone size: .
CDR3 DNA: TGTGCCAGCTCACCCCCGGGACAGGGGGCGAATGGCTACACCTTC
CDR3 protein: CASSPPGQGANGYTF

D gene: .
V gene: TRBV7-2
J gene: TRBJ1-2
clone size: .
CDR3 DNA: TGTGCCAGCAGCTCCGGCGGGGAAAACTATGGCTACACCTTC
CDR3 protein: CASSSGGENYGYTF

D gene: .
V gene: TRBV5-6
J gene: TRBJ1-2
clone size: few
CDR3 DNA: TGTGCCAGCAGCTTGAACCTACAGGGAGGTGGTGATGGCTACACCTTC
CDR3 protein: CASSLNLQGGGDGYTF

D gene: .
V gene: TRBV18
J gene: TRBJ1-5
clone size: few
CDR3 DNA: TGTGCCAGCTCACCAGGGCGGGGGCAGCCCCAGCATTTT
CDR3 protein: CASSPGRGQPQHF